This T cell receptor (beta chain) was observed in a study of T cell responses to AZD1222 COVID-19 vaccine. General study points: Along spike, vaccine-associated CD4 TCRs were found throughout, with dominance at 160-218 and 743-854. Elevations in Spike-specific TCR breadth and depth followed administration of two AZD1222 doses. Donors were largely white British and mainly female; clonal diversity was possibly underestimated.

Of note for this clone: Its antigen is not identified.

Second-dose timings of about 4 or about 12 weeks were pooled. Germline lookup yields CDR1 SGHTA and CDR2 FQGTGA. The CDR3 has 14 residues. V dropped 5 bases and J dropped 8; count of bases not matched to a gene: 5. Measured with immunoSEQ multiplex PCR; TCRdb has only the in-frame clones, and not every one. This sample has about 82,000 clones; around 87% occur once, and the top ten carry less than 20%. The chain is built from TRBV7-3 and TRBJ2-1; 11 nucleotides agree with TRBD2. This TCR derives from an adult who received the AZD1222 COVID-19 vaccine. The sample consisted of peripheral blood, taken 28 days after the second AZD1222 dose. The CDR3 region is CASSPGLAVDEQFF. The CDR3 DNA reads TGTGCCAGCAGCCCGGGACTAGCGGTTGATGAGCAGTTCTTC.